Following are 2 T cell receptor beta chains from one sample sequenced in a study of Graves' ophthalmopathy and Graves' hyperthyroidism. RNA transcripts served as template for amplifying TCR beta CDR3 sequences. Second-round multiplex PCR came after a first-round RT-PCR that employed HTBI primers. TCRdb re-called the multiplex PCR reads through MiXCR, storing one row per CDR3 protein. Here the sample spans 150,000 to 200,000 distinct CDR3 sequences, roughly 36% being singletons. The specimen sequenced was peripheral blood. These receptors came from a man in his thirties or forties with Graves' ophthalmopathy.

This clonotype has a count of ten or more. The chain is built from TRBV12-3 or TRBV12-4 and TRBJ1-5, with TRBD1 matching 12 bases. Trimming took 2 bases from V and 7 from J; bases not matched to a gene: 6. The CDR3 loop spans 16 amino acids. For the CDR3, the DNA is TGTGCCAGCAGTTTATTGGGACAGGGGGCACAGCAGCCCCAGCATTTT. Translating it yields CASSLLGQGAQQPQHF.

V usage is TRBV7-2 and J usage is TRBJ1-5; 11 nucleotides align to TRBD1. The CDR3 totals 15 residues. CDR1 SGHTA and CDR2 FQGNSA come from the germline V gene. V shed 1 base, J shed 7 bases, and the junction held 3 bases outside the gene matches. Here the CDR3 reads CASSLGTGGGQPQHF. As DNA, the CDR3 is TGTGCCAGCAGCTTAGGGACAGGGGGCGGACAGCCCCAGCATTTT.